These 28 T cell receptor beta chains were all obtained from the same sample, sequenced in a study of spatial heterogeneity in lung cancer. TCRdb re-called the 5' RACE reads with MiXCR, one entry per CDR3 protein. The sample consists of tens of thousands of distinct CDR3 sequences, approximately 20% of them appearing once. Stated time point: sample taken at primary tumor resection. No cells were sorted before sequencing. The whole RNA sequenced was extracted from tumor, nontumor lung or frozen PBMC. The sequenced sample was PBMCs, obtained at surgery. The origin of the receptors is a male donor with early-stage non-small cell lung cancer.

This sequence joins TRBV10-2 and TRBJ2-5; D unresolved. Germline CDR1 reads WSHSY; CDR2 reads SAAADI. The V end was cut by 0 bases, the J end by 5 bases, with 1 base between. The CDR3 runs 11 residues. CDR3 sequence (DNA): TGCGCCAGCAGTGAGTCGGAGACCCAGTACTTC. Its protein product is CASSESETQYF.

The genes are TRBV7-6 and TRBJ1-1; D remains unclear. The germline CDR1 and CDR2 sequences are SGHVS and FNYEAQ. V was pared by 1 base and J by 7 bases, with 16 bases between. The CDR3 covers 15 residues. The CDR3 nucleotides read TGTGCCAGCAGCTTAGAGGTGAGCGGATGGGGTGAAGCTTTCTTT. Translated: CASSLEVSGWGEAFF.

This clonotype has more than one count but fewer than ten. The chain links TRBV7-2 to TRBJ2-5; maybe TRBD2 (6 bases). V lost 1 base, J lost 5 bases, and 11 bases lay in between. Germline V CDR1 and CDR2: SGHTA, FQGNSA. CDR3 length equals 14 residues. CDR3 in DNA: TGTGCCAGCAGCTTAGATAACCGGGGGGAGACCCAGTACTTC. Encoded protein: CASSLDNRGETQYF. Looking up the rest from reference TRBV7-2 and TRBJ2-5 gives the full variable domain: GAGVSQSPSNKVTEKGKDVELRCDPISGHTALYWYRQSLGQGLEFLIYFQGNSAPDKSGLPSDRFSAERTGGSVSTLTIQRTQQEDSAVYLCASSLDNRGETQYFGPGTRLLVL.

This clonotype has more than one count but fewer than ten. The CDR3 loop is CASSLADTDTQYF. As DNA, the CDR3 is TGTGCCAGCAGCTTAGCCGACACAGATACGCAGTATTTT. The chain recombines TRBV7-8 with TRBJ2-3; D unresolved. From germline, CDR1 is SGHVS and CDR2 FQNEAQ. The CDR3 spans 13 residues. V lost 0 bases to trimming and J lost 2 bases, with 3 bases between them. The entire variable domain, with the rest obtained from reference TRBV7-8 and TRBJ2-3, is as follows: GAGVSQSPRYKVAKRGQDVALRCDPISGHVSLFWYQQALGQGPEFLTYFQNEAQLDKSGLPSDRFFAERPEGSVSTLKIQRTQQEDSAVYLCASSLADTDTQYFGPGTRLTVL.

This clonotype occurred many times. The rearrangement links TRBV12-3 or TRBV12-4 to TRBJ2-5; D is uncertain. The V end was cut by 2 bases, the J end by 4 bases, with 5 bases between. This CDR3 comprises 12 residues. The CDR3: CASSLKGETQYF. The CDR3 DNA follows: TGTGCCAGCAGTTTAAAGGGAGAGACCCAGTACTTC.

This clonotype was detected a few times. The chain has TRBV20-1 and TRBJ1-1; possibly TRBD1 for D (5 bases). There are 16 residues in the CDR3. Germline V gene sequence: CDR1 DFQATT, CDR2 SNEGSKA (reference sequence). V lost 6 bases and J 0 bases, leaving 20 bases between the germline ends. CDR3 loop: CSAGGPDTRMNTEAFF. CDR3 in DNA: TGCAGTGCGGGAGGCCCGGACACTCGCATGAACACTGAAGCTTTCTTT.

The chain uses TRBV9 and TRBJ2-6; D is unresolved. The CDR3 sequence is 16 residues long. The V end was cut by 5 bases, the J end by 2 bases, with 14 bases between. Germline V gene sequence: CDR1 SGDLS, CDR2 YYNGEE. CDR3 nucleotides: TGTGCCAGCAGTGAACACGGATCTACTGGGGCCAACGTCCTGACTTTC. This translates into CASSEHGSTGANVLTF.

Here the CDR3 reads CASSYSDPTDTQYF. The CDR3 nucleotides are TGTGCCAGCAGTTACTCTGACCCCACAGATACGCAGTATTTT. The chain uses TRBV6-5 and TRBJ2-3; D gene ambiguous. The CDR3 sequence is 14 residues long. Germline V CDR1 and CDR2: MNHEY, SVGAGI. V lost 0 bases and J 2 bases, leaving 6 bases between the germline ends.

This clonotype was counted many times. This chain links TRBV2 with TRBJ2-7; 10 nucleotides match TRBD2. V was clipped by 4 bases and J by 1 base; unmatched bases: 4. Germline CDR1 and CDR2: SNHLY and FYNNEI. This CDR3 is 15 amino acids long. The CDR3 reads CASSVETSGSYEQYF. CDR3 in DNA: TGTGCCAGCAGTGTAGAGACTAGCGGGTCCTACGAGCAGTACTTC. The full variable domain, in which reference TRBV2 and TRBJ2-7 provide the parts outside the CDR3, is EPEVTQTPSHQVTQMGQEVILRCVPISNHLYFYWYRQILGQKVEFLVSFYNNEISEKSEIFDDQFSVERPDGSNFTLKIRSTKLEDSAMYFCASSVETSGSYEQYFGPGTRLTVT.

In this sample, this clonotype turned up many times. J is TRBJ2-5 and V is TRBV7-9; 10 nucleotides match TRBD2. The CDR3 totals 14 residues. Germline V gene sequence: CDR1 SEHNR, CDR2 FQNEAQ (reference sequence). Trimming at V came to 4 bases and at J to 3 bases, leaving 2 bases not matched to a gene. CDR3 in DNA: TGTGCCAGCAGCTCACTAGCGGGGAAAGAGACCCAGTACTTC. Translation gives CASSSLAGKETQYF.

The sample holds a few counts of this clonotype. This chain links TRBV7-9 with TRBJ2-7; possibly TRBD1 or TRBD2 for D (6 bases each). The CDR3 totals 13 residues. Germline V gene sequence: CDR1 SEHNR, CDR2 FQNEAQ (reference sequence). The V end was cut by 5 bases, the J end by 5 bases, with 13 bases between. The CDR3 is CASSISGGHEQYF. The CDR3 region has the DNA TGTGCCAGCAGCATCTCCGGGGGCCACGAGCAGTACTTC.

Only a few counts were recorded for this clonotype. The chain uses TRBV7-2 and TRBJ2-3; the D gene is possibly TRBD1 (7 bases). CDR3 length: 16 amino acids. Germline V gives CDR1 SGHTA, CDR2 FQGNSA. V was shortened by 7 bases and J by 6 bases, with 23 bases between the two germline ends. This chain's CDR3 is CASTPGGPRRLDTQYF. As DNA, the CDR3 is TGTGCCAGCACCCCAGGGGGGCCCCGGCGGTTGGATACGCAGTATTTT.

The chain couples TRBV7-2 to TRBJ2-2; D unresolved. The CDR3 is 18 amino acids. From germline, CDR1 is SGHTA and CDR2 FQGNSA. V was clipped by 2 bases and J by 6 bases, with 22 bases between them. Written as DNA, the CDR3 is TGTGCCAGCAGCTTATATGGGGTAGCAGATGTGTTAGCCGGGGAGCTGTTTTTT. This gives the protein CASSLYGVADVLAGELFF. The full variable domain, completed using reference TRBV7-2 and TRBJ2-2, is GAGVSQSPSNKVTEKGKDVELRCDPISGHTALYWYRQSLGQGLEFLIYFQGNSAPDKSGLPSDRFSAERTGGSVSTLTIQRTQQEDSAVYLCASSLYGVADVLAGELFFGEGSRLTVL.

This clonotype came up a few times. V usage is TRBV28 and J usage is TRBJ2-5; D is possibly TRBD1 (5 bases). From germline, CDR1 is MDHEN and CDR2 SYDVKM. Trimming left V 2 bases short and J 1 base short, with 8 bases between. This CDR3 comprises 14 residues. CDR3: CASSLRQFQETQYF. CDR3 bases: TGTGCCAGCAGTTTAAGACAGTTCCAAGAGACCCAGTACTTC.

This chain joins TRBV4-3 and TRBJ2-5, with unresolved D. V gave up 0 bases and J gave up 7 bases, with 12 bases separating them. CDR1 and CDR2 from the germline V gene are LGHNA and YSLEER. There are 14 residues in the CDR3. The CDR3 reads CASSQERFEWTQYF. CDR3 DNA: TGCGCCAGCAGCCAAGAAAGATTCGAATGGACCCAGTACTTC.

This clonotype was observed once. The rearrangement uses TRBV7-9 and TRBJ2-3; D is unclear. CDR3 length equals 17 residues. Germline V CDR1 and CDR2: SEHNR, FQNEAQ (reference sequence). Between the trimmed V and J ends, which lost 3 bases and 2 bases, there was a span of 18 bases. DNA for the CDR3: TGTGCCAGCAGCTTTCCAACAGACCGACCACCCACAGATACGCAGTATTTT. This gives the protein CASSFPTDRPPTDTQYF.

The chain recombines TRBV7-9 with TRBJ2-7; 9 bases are a match to TRBD1. The germline V gene has CDR1 SEHNR and CDR2 FQNEAQ (reference sequence). The junction had 7 bases not matched to a gene; V was cut back by 5 bases and J by 5 bases. The CDR3 has 14 amino acids. DNA of the CDR3: TGTGCCAGCAGCCGTGGACAGGGGTCCGACGAGCAGTACTTC. Its protein product is CASSRGQGSDEQYF. The full variable domain, with the rest looked up from reference TRBV7-9 and TRBJ2-7, is DTGVSQNPRHKITKRGQNVTFRCDPISEHNRLYWYRQTLGQGPEFLTYFQNEAQLEKSRLLSDRFSAERPKGSFSTLEIQRTEQGDSAMYLCASSRGQGSDEQYFGPGTRLTVT.

This clonotype was counted a few times. The CDR3 sequence is CASSLVLAGGDEQYF. The CDR3, as DNA: TGTGCCAGCAGCTTAGTGCTAGCGGGGGGTGACGAGCAGTACTTC. This chain links TRBV7-2 with TRBJ2-7; 11 bases map to TRBD2. CDR3 length: 15 amino acids. After removal of 1 base from V and 5 bases from J, the junction contained 4 bases not matched to a gene. Germline-derived CDR1 and CDR2 are SGHTA and FQGNSA.

This clonotype was counted a few times. The rearrangement joins TRBV28 to TRBJ1-6; 7 nucleotides align to TRBD1. V lost 4 bases and J lost 14; bases outside the gene matches: 8. CDR3 length equals 13 residues. Per germline, CDR1 MDHEN and CDR2 SYDVKM. The CDR3 protein is CASSSSDRESLHF. The CDR3 DNA is TGTGCCAGCAGTTCCTCTGACAGGGAATCCCTCCACTTT.

The chain has TRBV7-2 and TRBJ1-1, with D uncertain. Germline CDR1 SGHTA, CDR2 FQGNSA. The CDR3 runs 15 residues. The V end lost 1 base, the J end lost 5 bases, and 14 bases lay between the germline ends. CDR3: CASSLDGGRSTEAFF. For the CDR3, the DNA is TGTGCCAGCAGCTTAGATGGAGGCAGGTCAACTGAAGCTTTCTTT.

This clonotype was observed a few times. The chain combines TRBV27 with TRBJ2-2; D possibly corresponds to TRBD1 (5 bases). V dropped 5 bases and J dropped 3 bases, with 16 bases sitting between them. This CDR3 is built from 16 residues. Germline CDR1 MNHEY, CDR2 SMNVEV (reference sequence). CDR3 coding DNA: TGTGCCAGCAGTAGGGGTCCCTCGTGGGACACCGGGGAGCTGTTTTTT. This translates into CASSRGPSWDTGELFF.

The chain is built from TRBV12-3 or TRBV12-4 and TRBJ1-2, with 7 bases matching TRBD1. This CDR3 is built from 13 residues. The trim removed 5 bases at V and 5 bases at J, leaving 5 bases unmatched. This chain's CDR3 is CASSIGTVYGYTF. The CDR3, as DNA: TGTGCCAGCAGTATCGGGACAGTATATGGCTACACCTTC.

CDR3 nucleotide sequence: TGTGCCAGCAGCGTAGATACGACCCAAGAGACCCAGTACTTC. Amino acid sequence: CASSVDTTQETQYF. The V and J genes are TRBV9 and TRBJ2-5; unclear D gene. V was pared by 0 bases and J by 1 base, with 7 bases between. The CDR3 has 14 amino acids. From germline, CDR1 is SGDLS and CDR2 YYNGEE. Combining the CDR3 with reference TRBV9 and TRBJ2-5 gives the whole variable domain DSGVTQTPKHLITATGQRVTLRCSPRSGDLSVYWYQQSLDQGLQFLIQYYNGEERAKGNILERFSAQQFPDLHSELNLSSLELGDSALYFCASSVDTTQETQYFGPGTRLLVL.

This clonotype has a handful of counts. The chain combines TRBV11-2 with TRBJ1-3; D call uncertain. The V end lost 5 bases, the J end lost 13 bases, and 21 bases lay between the germline ends. Germline CDR1 SGHAT, CDR2 FQNNGV. The CDR3 has 14 residues. The CDR3 nucleotides read TGTGCCAGCAGCCCGGCGAGTACGAAACACCATATATATTTT. Translating gives CASSPASTKHHIYF.

This clonotype was detected only a few times. J is TRBJ1-5 and V is TRBV27; D is possibly TRBD1 (5 bases). CDR1 and CDR2 from the germline V gene are MNHEY and SMNVEV (reference sequence). The CDR3 is 15 residues long. V was clipped by 10 bases and J by 4 bases, with 20 bases between them. Here the CDR3 DNA reads TGTGCCACCCGCACCGCCTCCGGGGGTAATCAGCCCCAGCATTTT. Its translation is CATRTASGGNQPQHF.

This clonotype was found many times. The chain links TRBV30 to TRBJ2-2, with no clear D. In germline, CDR1 is GTSNPN, CDR2 SVGIG (reference sequence). The length of the CDR3 is 13 residues. Trimming stripped 4 bases from V and 0 bases from J, with 6 bases between. Here the CDR3 reads CAWTPANTGELFF. In DNA, the CDR3 is TGTGCCTGGACCCCCGCGAACACCGGGGAGCTGTTTTTT.

This clonotype has ten or more counts. This sequence joins TRBV7-8 and TRBJ2-1, with D perhaps TRBD2 (6 bases). Trimming took off 5 bases at V and 2 bases at J, with 25 bases between the two ends. This CDR3 spans 19 amino acids. Germline CDR1 is SGHVS and CDR2 is FQNEAQ. CDR3 sequence reads: CASSPFLTSLGITYNEQFF. In DNA form, the CDR3 reads TGTGCCAGCAGCCCATTTTTAACTAGCTTGGGAATCACCTACAATGAGCAGTTCTTC.

This sequence joins TRBV5-5 and TRBJ1-1; D gene ambiguous. V lost 4 bases to trimming and J lost 1 base, with 17 bases between them. CDR3 size: 16 residues. CDR1 and CDR2 (germline): SGHKS, YYEKEE (reference sequence). The CDR3 coding sequence is TGTGCCAGCAGCCCCATTAACCGGGAGGAGAACACTGAAGCTTTCTTT. As protein: CASSPINREENTEAFF.